The following is a TCR beta chain sequence with its context. These data originate in a study of blood T cell repertoires in COVID-19. Study-wide background: The origin of the acute and convalescent COVID-19 samples was the United States, Italy and Spain. The cDNA or gDNA used as material had been derived from T cells, B-cell-depleted T cells, or PBMCs.

V lost 3 bases to trimming and J lost 7 bases; unmatched junction nucleotides: 9. The germline V gene has CDR1 DFQATT and CDR2 SNEGSKA (reference sequence). This CDR3 region has 14 residues. The authors' processing: Using reference gene primer amplification, nucleated cell counts were estimated. TCRdb keeps only in-frame clones here, not all; method: immunoSEQ multiplex PCR. Clonal size and the V and J genes are those of that table, whereas D and trimming came from the DNA. The repertoire has roughly 150,000 clones, around 88% of them found once; the top ten carry about 5%. What was sequenced was peripheral blood. The genes are TRBV20-1 and TRBJ1-5; 7 nucleotides align to TRBD1. This sequence originates from a human donor in a cohort sampled during active COVID-19. The CDR3: CSASQGGETQPQHF. Here the CDR3 DNA reads TGCAGTGCTAGTCAGGGGGGAGAGACACAGCCCCAGCATTTT.